A single sample is the source of the 26 T cell receptor beta chains below, sequenced in a study of a mutant IDH1 vaccine in newly diagnosed glioma. TCRdb's table, derived via immunoSEQ multiplex PCR, lists solely in-frame clones and lacks some. The table shows about 60,000 clones, with under 85% occurring only once. No cognate antigen is known for these TCRs. Time point of the sample: week 47, end of study. Doses of 300 ug of mutant IDH1 20-mer peptide were given with topical imiquimod. The sequencing here drew on PBMCs, taken from a glioma patient whose treatment included an IDH1 peptide vaccine. These receptors came from a woman in her fifties or sixties with glioma.

This clone is a singleton in its sample. This chain connects TRBV9 to TRBJ1-1; D is perhaps TRBD1 (6 bases). This CDR3 comprises 15 residues. The germline CDR1 and CDR2 sequences are SGDLS and YYNGEE. V was shortened by 3 bases and J by 1 base, with 13 bases between the two germline ends. CDR3 sequence reads: CASSGGGGWNTEAFF. Written as DNA, the CDR3 is TGTGCCAGCAGCGGAGGGGGGGGCTGGAACACTGAAGCTTTCTTT.

This clone was found once. The gene calls are TRBV19 and TRBJ2-1; the D gene is possibly TRBD2 (5 bases). In germline, CDR1 is LNHDA, CDR2 SQIVND (reference sequence). The CDR3 has 15 residues. The V and J ends lost 1 base and 4 bases respectively, with 11 bases between them. The CDR3 spells CASSIVGVGYNEQFF. The DNA of the CDR3 is TGTGCCAGTAGTATAGTCGGGGTTGGATACAATGAGCAGTTCTTC. The variable domain in full, with the rest retrieved from reference TRBV19 and TRBJ2-1, is DGGITQSPKYLFRKEGQNVTLSCEQNLNHDAMYWYRQDPGQGLRLIYYSQIVNDFQKGDIAEGYSVSREKKESFPLTVTSAQKNPTAFYLCASSIVGVGYNEQFFGPGTRLTVL.

The chain recombines TRBV19 with TRBJ1-3; D remains ambiguous. V was cut by 3 bases and J by 3 bases, with 12 bases left in between. Per germline, CDR1 LNHDA and CDR2 SQIVND (reference sequence). There are 15 residues in the CDR3. The CDR3 is CASSIASWVGNTIYF. The CDR3 bases are TGTGCCAGTAGTATCGCTTCGTGGGTTGGAAACACCATATATTTT.

The J gene is TRBJ1-1, the V gene TRBV6-5, with a possible D match to TRBD1 (5 bases). Germline V CDR1 and CDR2: MNHEY, SVGAGI. This CDR3 has 15 amino acids. V lost 5 bases, J lost 3 bases, and 16 bases lay in between. The CDR3 reads CASSLDRTGHTEAFF. The DNA of the CDR3 is TGTGCCAGCAGTCTAGATCGAACAGGCCACACTGAAGCTTTCTTT.

The J gene is TRBJ1-5, the V gene TRBV6-4; D possibly corresponds to TRBD1 (6 bases). CDR1 is MRHNA, CDR2 SNTAGT, per germline. Trimming stripped 1 base from V and 1 base from J, with 8 bases between. This CDR3 contains 15 residues. The CDR3 bases are TGTGCCAGCAGTGACTTAACAGGGAGCAATCAGCCCCAGCATTTT. This encodes CASSDLTGSNQPQHF.

Written as DNA, the CDR3 is TGTGCCATCAGTGAGGATTTGGATCAGCCCCAGCATTTT. Amino acid sequence: CAISEDLDQPQHF. The rearrangement uses TRBV10-3 and TRBJ1-5; D not certain. There are 13 residues in the CDR3. Per the germline V gene, CDR1 is ENHRY and CDR2 is SYGVKD. With 2 bases removed from V and 5 bases from J, the gap between germline ends came to 7 bases.

The V and J genes are TRBV5-4 and TRBJ1-5; D gene unclear. Trimming took off 5 bases at V and 2 bases at J, with 8 bases between the two ends. The CDR3 runs 13 residues. CDR1 and CDR2 from the germline V gene are SGHNT and YYREEE (reference sequence). The CDR3 reads CASSPDGNQPQHF. The DNA for the CDR3 is TGTGCCAGCAGTCCCGACGGCAATCAGCCCCAGCATTTT.

This CDR3 reads CASSQIPSQPQHF. Here the CDR3 DNA reads TGTGCCAGCAGCCAAATCCCCAGCCAGCCCCAGCATTTT. The chain uses TRBV7-8 and TRBJ1-5; D ambiguous. This CDR3 has 13 residues. Between the trimmed V and J ends, which lost 5 bases and 7 bases, there was a span of 12 bases. CDR1 and CDR2 (germline): SGHVS, FQNEAQ.

The chain uses TRBV7-9 and TRBJ1-1; a weak D match, TRBD1 (5 bases). CDR3 length: 14 residues. Germline CDR1 is SEHNR and CDR2 is FQNEAQ (reference sequence). The ends were cut back, 0 bases at V and 5 bases at J, with 10 bases in the middle. Here the CDR3 DNA reads TGTGCCAGCAGCTTAGCGGCCGGGGGGACTGAAGCTTTCTTT. It translates to CASSLAAGGTEAFF. Together with reference TRBV7-9 and TRBJ1-1, the CDR3 gives the full variable domain: DTGVSQNPRHKITKRGQNVTFRCDPISEHNRLYWYRQTLGQGPEFLTYFQNEAQLEKSRLLSDRFSAERPKGSFSTLEIQRTEQGDSAMYLCASSLAAGGTEAFFGQGTRLTVV.

The V and J genes are TRBV6-1 and TRBJ1-1, with no clear D. Between the trimmed V and J ends, which lost 9 bases and 1 base, there was a span of 6 bases. The CDR3 runs to 11 residues. Germline-derived CDR1 and CDR2 are MNHNS and SASEGT. Written as DNA, the CDR3 is TGTGCCAGTACAAAGAACACTGAAGCTTTCTTT. It encodes CASTKNTEAFF.

The J gene is TRBJ1-2, the V gene TRBV7-6; D may be TRBD1 (5 bases). There are 13 residues in the CDR3. Trimming removed 5 bases from V and 8 bases from J, with 15 bases in between. The V gene's germline CDR1 is SGHVS and CDR2 FNYEAQ. The CDR3: CASSTGTSQGYTF. DNA for the CDR3: TGTGCCAGCAGCACCGGGACGTCCCAGGGCTACACCTTC.

The count of this clone is one. V is TRBV4-3 and J is TRBJ2-2, with TRBD2 matching over 11 bases. Germline lookup yields CDR1 LGHNA and CDR2 YSLEER. Trimming at V came to 2 bases and at J to 7 bases, leaving 15 bases not matched to a gene. The CDR3 contains 19 residues. The CDR3 coding sequence is TGCGCCAGCAGCCAACTCGGTTATTTTAGCGGGGGGGCCGTCGGGGAGCTGTTTTTT. Encoded protein: CASSQLGYFSGGAVGELFF.

This chain links TRBV4-2 with TRBJ2-1; TRBD2 is a possible D gene (6 bases). Germline V CDR1 and CDR2: LGHNA, YNFKEQ. The V and J ends lost 0 bases and 1 base respectively, with 10 bases between them. The CDR3 contains 16 residues. CDR3 in amino acids: CASSQDEGLSYNEQFF. CDR3 nucleotides: TGTGCCAGCAGCCAAGATGAGGGACTGTCCTACAATGAGCAGTTCTTC.

Only a few counts were recorded for this clone. This sequence joins TRBV25-1 and TRBJ1-1, with TRBD1 matching over 8 bases. This CDR3 contains 15 residues. Germline-derived CDR1 and CDR2 are MGHDK and SYGVNS. With V trimmed by 2 bases and J by 8 bases, 10 bases remained unmatched. The CDR3 DNA follows: TGTGCCAGCAGTGAAACCGGTCTCAGGGGGCCAGAAGCTTTCTTT. Residues: CASSETGLRGPEAFF. Together with reference TRBV25-1 and TRBJ1-1, the CDR3 gives the full variable domain: EADIYQTPRYLVIGTGKKITLECSQTMGHDKMYWYQQDPGMELHLIHYSYGVNSTEKGDLSSESTVSRIRTEHFPLTLESARPSHTSQYLCASSETGLRGPEAFFGQGTRLTVV.

The CDR3 nucleotides are TGTGCCAGCAGCTTAGGGGGGACAGGGCCGGGCGCCAACGTCCTGACTTTC. Amino acid sequence: CASSLGGTGPGANVLTF. The gene calls are TRBV5-4 and TRBJ2-6; 9 bases are a match to TRBD1. The CDR3 contains 17 residues. The V and J ends lost 2 bases and 7 bases, in that order; junction bases with no gene match: 10. Germline V gene lookup returns CDR1 SGHNT and CDR2 YYREEE (reference sequence).

V is TRBV2 and J is TRBJ2-6, with D unresolved. Looked up from germline, CDR1 is SNHLY and CDR2 is FYNNEI. V was shortened by 4 bases and J by 2 bases, with 6 bases between the two germline ends. The CDR3 has 14 residues. The CDR3 sequence is CASSVGTGANVLTF. DNA of the CDR3: TGTGCCAGCAGTGTAGGGACTGGGGCCAACGTCCTGACTTTC.

This chain uses TRBV7-8 with TRBJ1-4, with D perhaps TRBD1 (6 bases). V lost 5 bases, J lost 15 bases, and 19 bases lay in between. The CDR3 extends over 13 amino acids. Looked up from germline, CDR1 is SGHVS and CDR2 is FQNEAQ. The CDR3 protein is CASSLLERTEMFF. CDR3 nucleotide sequence: TGTGCCAGCAGCCTCCTAGAGCGGACAGAAATGTTTTTT.

On this clone itself: Relative to the germline gene, one junction end is altered; a read error may explain this. This chain joins TRBV7-7 and TRBJ2-3; D possibly matches TRBD1 or TRBD2 (5 bases each). The CDR3 is 16 residues long. CDR1 is SSHAT, CDR2 FNYEAQ, per germline (reference sequence). The CDR3: CASSLRTGRGTDTQYF. Here the CDR3 DNA reads TGTGCTAGCAGCTTACGGACGGGGCGCGGCACAGATACGCAGTATTTT. The full variable domain, in which reference TRBV7-7 and TRBJ2-3 provide the parts outside the CDR3, is GAGVSQSPRYKVTKRGQDVTLRCDPISSHATLYWYQQALGQGPEFLTYFNYEAQPDKSGLPSDRFSAERPEGSISTLTIQRTEQRDSAMYRCASSLRTGRGTDTQYFGPGTRLTVL.

The chain uses TRBV11-2 and TRBJ2-1, with a tentative D call TRBD2 (6 bases). Germline V CDR1 and CDR2: SGHAT, FQNNGV. There are 15 residues in the CDR3. V gave up 5 bases and J gave up 1 base, with 12 bases separating them. This CDR3 reads CASSPNRGSYNEQFF. For the CDR3, the DNA is TGTGCCAGCAGCCCAAACCGGGGGTCCTACAATGAGCAGTTCTTC. Looking up the rest from reference TRBV11-2 and TRBJ2-1 gives the full variable domain: EAGVAQSPRYKIIEKRQSVAFWCNPISGHATLYWYQQILGQGPKLLIQFQNNGVVDDSQLPKDRFSAERLKGVDSTLKIQPAKLEDSAVYLCASSPNRGSYNEQFFGPGTRLTVL.

This clone appeared a single time. The chain recombines TRBV9 with TRBJ1-3, with 9 bases that match TRBD1. Germline V gives CDR1 SGDLS, CDR2 YYNGEE. The CDR3 totals 14 residues. With V trimmed by 4 bases and J by 3 bases, 2 bases remained unmatched. CDR3: CASSTGGDGNTIYF. The DNA for the CDR3 is TGTGCCAGCAGCACAGGGGGCGATGGAAACACCATATATTTT.

In DNA form, the CDR3 reads TGTGCCAGCAGTACACAGGGGGCAATGGGCACTGAAGCTTTCTTT. Its protein product is CASSTQGAMGTEAFF. The rearrangement links TRBV6-1 to TRBJ1-1, with 9 positions matching TRBD1. The germline V gene has CDR1 MNHNS and CDR2 SASEGT. This CDR3 is built from 15 residues. J gave up 4 bases and V 5 bases, and 8 bases lay outside the gene matches.

J is TRBJ1-1 and V is TRBV4-2, with TRBD1 as a possible D gene (6 bases). CDR1 is LGHNA and CDR2 is YNFKEQ in the germline V gene. Trimming pared 1 base from V and 6 bases from J, leaving 15 bases between. This CDR3 comprises 15 residues. In nucleotides, the CDR3 is TGTGCCAGCAGCCAAGGAGGACTCGGGGGCGCTGAAGCTTTCTTT. Translating gives CASSQGGLGGAEAFF.

The chain joins TRBV19 to TRBJ2-5; the D is unclear. The CDR3 has 15 residues. Trimming took 1 base from V and 2 from J, leaving 11 bases between them. In germline, CDR1 is LNHDA, CDR2 SQIVND (reference sequence). The CDR3 loop is CASSIGQITQETQYF. Written as DNA, the CDR3 is TGTGCCAGTAGTATAGGTCAGATTACACAAGAGACCCAGTACTTC.

The chain employs TRBV5-1 and TRBJ2-7; D is ambiguous. This CDR3 spans 15 amino acids. V was pared by 4 bases and J by 0 bases, with 14 bases between. Germline V lookup: CDR1 SGHRS, CDR2 YFSETQ. CDR3: CASSLTLPSSYEQYF. CDR3 coding DNA: TGCGCCAGCAGCCTAACACTCCCCAGCTCCTACGAGCAGTACTTC.

The rearrangement uses TRBV7-6 and TRBJ2-7, with 10 bases that match TRBD1. V gave up 6 bases and J gave up 7 bases; unmatched junction bases: 9. CDR3 length: 14 residues. Germline lookup yields CDR1 SGHVS and CDR2 FNYEAQ. For the CDR3, the DNA is TGTGCCAGCAGTCCCCGACAGGGGGCGCGGGAGCAGTACTTC. Its protein product is CASSPRQGAREQYF.

The count of this clone is one. This sequence joins TRBV11-2 and TRBJ2-7; unclear D gene. V lost 1 base and J 2 bases, leaving 6 bases between the germline ends. CDR1 SGHAT and CDR2 FQNNGV come from the germline V gene. The CDR3 consists of 13 residues. The CDR3 sequence is CASSLARPYEQYF. The CDR3 DNA follows: TGTGCCAGCAGCTTAGCACGGCCCTACGAGCAGTACTTC.